This passage covers 9 T cell receptor beta chains from one sample sequenced in a study of blood T cell repertoires in COVID-19. Data came from immunoSEQ multiplex PCR; TCRdb stores just in-frame clones and leaves some out. The sample lists hundreds of thousands of clones, under 90% occurring once. The material sequenced was peripheral blood. The receptors shown here come from a man aged 50 or older with COVID-19, enrolled during active disease.

The chain joins TRBV3-1 (or the pseudogene TRBV3-2) to TRBJ2-3; 7 nucleotides match TRBD2. The length of the CDR3 is 17 residues. J lost 3 bases, V lost 1 base, and 10 bases had no gene match. CDR1 and CDR2 (germline): LGHDT, YNNKEL (reference sequence). The CDR3 here is CASSQGLPWGGTDTQYF. CDR3 DNA: TGTGCCAGCAGCCAAGGACTCCCTTGGGGGGGAACAGATACGCAGTATTTT.

Only a few counts were recorded for this clone. The chain joins TRBV6-2 or TRBV6-3 to TRBJ2-5; possibly TRBD2 for D (6 bases). V gave up 1 base and J gave up 5 bases, with 14 bases separating them. Germline V gene lookup returns CDR1 MNHEY and CDR2 SVGEGT. This CDR3 comprises 15 residues. The CDR3 nucleotides read TGTGCCAGCAGTTACTGGGAGGAGGAAGAGGAGACCCAGTACTTC. Residues: CASSYWEEEEETQYF.

The chain couples TRBV6-1 to TRBJ2-7; perhaps TRBD1 as D (6 bases). The germline V and J ends were trimmed by 2 bases and 0 bases, with 8 bases remaining between them. The CDR3 runs 14 residues. CDR1 and CDR2 from the germline V gene are MNHNS and SASEGT. CDR3 DNA: TGTGCCAGCAGTGAACAGGGGAGCTCCTACGAGCAGTACTTC. This encodes CASSEQGSSYEQYF.

The chain employs TRBV5-5 and TRBJ1-6; TRBD1 matches at 8 bases. From germline, CDR1 is SGHKS and CDR2 YYEKEE (reference sequence). The J segment lost 3 bases and the V segment lost 3 bases, leaving 5 bases of the junction unmatched. This CDR3 contains 16 residues. CDR3: CASSSTTGGYNSPLHF. For the CDR3, the DNA is TGTGCCAGCAGCTCTACAACAGGGGGCTATAATTCACCCCTCCACTTT.

This chain uses TRBV12-3 or TRBV12-4 with TRBJ2-3; possible D gene TRBD1, 6 bases. Deletions cut 5 bases from V and 4 bases from J, with 10 bases between. This CDR3 has 13 residues. The CDR3 sequence: CASSQGFPDTQYF. CDR3 in DNA: TGTGCCAGCAGTCAGGGGTTCCCAGATACGCAGTATTTT.

This rearrangement joins TRBV3-1 (or the pseudogene TRBV3-2) to TRBJ2-5; TRBD2 matches 14 bases. Germline V gene lookup returns CDR1 LGHDT and CDR2 YNNKEL (reference sequence). With 1 base clipped from V and 5 bases from J, the junction kept 3 bases outside the gene matches. The CDR3 runs 16 residues. CDR3 region: CASSQAGLAGGETQYF. The CDR3 coding sequence is TGTGCCAGCAGCCAAGCTGGACTAGCGGGGGGCGAGACCCAGTACTTC.

The chain uses TRBV5-5 and TRBJ2-1; the match to TRBD2 covers 7 bases. V was clipped by 3 bases and J by 3 bases; unmatched bases: 6. Germline V gene data show CDR1 as SGHKS and CDR2 as YYEKEE (reference sequence). The CDR3 spans 15 residues. In DNA, the CDR3 is TGTGCCAGCAGCTCCGGGACTACCTACTACAATGAGCAGTTCTTC. Translation: CASSSGTTYYNEQFF.

The rearrangement links TRBV7-9 to TRBJ2-3; 9 bases match TRBD2. V shed 5 bases, J shed 2 bases, and the junction held 11 bases outside the gene matches. The CDR3 length is 17 residues. CDR1 is SEHNR and CDR2 is FQNEAQ in the germline V gene (reference sequence). The CDR3 is CASSREGGGGDTDTQYF. In DNA, the CDR3 is TGTGCCAGCAGCCGAGAGGGAGGCGGGGGGGACACAGATACGCAGTATTTT.

The chain links TRBV9 to TRBJ1-2; 10 bases are a match to TRBD1. Germline-derived CDR1 and CDR2 are SGDLS and YYNGEE. This CDR3 is 14 amino acids long. V lost 4 bases, J lost 7 bases, and 7 bases stayed unmatched. DNA for the CDR3: TGTGCCAGCAGCACAGGGACAGGGGATTTTGGCTACACCTTC. Amino acids: CASSTGTGDFGYTF.